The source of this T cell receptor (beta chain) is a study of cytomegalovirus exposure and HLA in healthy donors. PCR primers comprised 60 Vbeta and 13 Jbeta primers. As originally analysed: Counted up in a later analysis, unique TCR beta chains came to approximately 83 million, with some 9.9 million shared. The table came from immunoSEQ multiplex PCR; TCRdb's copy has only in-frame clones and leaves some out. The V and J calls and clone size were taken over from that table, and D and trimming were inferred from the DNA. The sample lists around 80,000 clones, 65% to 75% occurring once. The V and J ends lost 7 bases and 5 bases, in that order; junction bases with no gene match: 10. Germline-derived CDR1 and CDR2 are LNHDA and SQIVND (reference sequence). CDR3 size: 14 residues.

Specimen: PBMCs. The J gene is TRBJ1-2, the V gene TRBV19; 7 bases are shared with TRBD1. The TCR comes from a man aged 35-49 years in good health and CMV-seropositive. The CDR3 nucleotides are TGTGCCAGTACTCTTCAGGGGGGAGGATATGGCTACACCTTC. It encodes CASTLQGGGYGYTF.